Shown below are 3 T cell receptor beta chains from a single sample sequenced in a study of blood T cell repertoires in COVID-19. The data were produced by immunoSEQ multiplex PCR, yet TCRdb's version contains in-frame clones alone and is incomplete. There are fewer than 100,000 clones in the sample; 87% occur only once, and 4% to 5.5% lies in the top ten. Sequenced: peripheral blood. These receptor sequences come from a man in his sixties or seventies with acute or convalescent COVID-19.

The V and J genes are TRBV6-5 and TRBJ1-2, with D hard to call. This CDR3 spans 12 amino acids. Germline CDR1 and CDR2: MNHEY and SVGAGI. V lost 6 bases, J lost 8 bases, and 13 bases lay in between. CDR3 sequence reads: CASSKRGGGYTF. As DNA, the CDR3 is TGTGCCAGCAGCAAAAGAGGAGGGGGCTACACCTTC.

The V and J genes are TRBV6-5 and TRBJ2-5, with 12 bases matching TRBD2. V dropped 5 bases and J dropped 1; count of bases not matched to a gene: 2. This CDR3 contains 15 residues. Germline CDR1 is MNHEY and CDR2 is SVGAGI. CDR3 sequence: CASSQTSGGQETQYF. The CDR3 nucleotides read TGTGCCAGCAGTCAGACTAGCGGGGGCCAAGAGACCCAGTACTTC.

The gene calls are TRBV21-1 and TRBJ1-6; the DNA was not compared with TRBD1, the D call given in the table. TRBV21-1 has pseudogene status. The CDR3 contains 15 residues. CDR3 loop: CASSLWDRGNSPLHF. The CDR3 coding sequence is TGTGCCAGCAGCCTATGGGACAGGGGGAATTCACCCCTCCACTTT.